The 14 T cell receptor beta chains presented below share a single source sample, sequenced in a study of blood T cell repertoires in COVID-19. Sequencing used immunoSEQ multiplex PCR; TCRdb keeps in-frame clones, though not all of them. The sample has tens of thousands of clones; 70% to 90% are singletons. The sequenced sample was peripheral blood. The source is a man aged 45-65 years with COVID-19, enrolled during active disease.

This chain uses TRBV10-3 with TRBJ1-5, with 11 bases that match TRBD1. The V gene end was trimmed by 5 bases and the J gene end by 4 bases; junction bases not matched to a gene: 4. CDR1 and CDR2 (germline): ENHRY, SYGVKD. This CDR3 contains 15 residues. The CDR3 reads CAISQDRGRNQPQHF. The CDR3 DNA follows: TGTGCCATCAGTCAGGACAGGGGGCGGAATCAGCCCCAGCATTTT.

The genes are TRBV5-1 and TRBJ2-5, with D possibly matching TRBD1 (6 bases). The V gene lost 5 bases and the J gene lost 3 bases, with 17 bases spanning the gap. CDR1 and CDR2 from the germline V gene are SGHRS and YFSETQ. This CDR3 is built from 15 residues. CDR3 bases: TGCGCCAGCAGTCAGGGGTCCGCACTCGAAGAGACCCAGTACTTC. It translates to CASSQGSALEETQYF. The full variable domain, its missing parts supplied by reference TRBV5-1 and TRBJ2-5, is KAGVTQTPRYLIKTRGQQVTLSCSPISGHRSVSWYQQTPGQGLQFLFEYFSETQRNKGNFPGRFSGRQFSNSRSEMNVSTLELGDSALYLCASSQGSALEETQYFGPGTRLLVL.

The CDR3: CSVETSGGPLQETQYF. The CDR3 DNA follows: TGCAGCGTTGAGACTAGCGGGGGGCCCCTCCAAGAGACCCAGTACTTC. The chain has TRBV29-1 and TRBJ2-5, with 13 bases lining up with TRBD2. The germline V gene encodes CDR1 SQVTM and CDR2 ANQGSEA. With V trimmed by 3 bases and J by 1 base, 5 bases remained unmatched. This CDR3 region has 16 residues.

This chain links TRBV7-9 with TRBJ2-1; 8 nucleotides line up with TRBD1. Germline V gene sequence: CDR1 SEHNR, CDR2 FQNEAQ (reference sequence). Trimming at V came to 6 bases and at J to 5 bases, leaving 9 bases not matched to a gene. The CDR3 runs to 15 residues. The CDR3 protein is CASRDGQGFHNEQFF. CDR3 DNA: TGTGCCAGCAGAGACGGACAGGGTTTTCACAATGAGCAGTTCTTC.

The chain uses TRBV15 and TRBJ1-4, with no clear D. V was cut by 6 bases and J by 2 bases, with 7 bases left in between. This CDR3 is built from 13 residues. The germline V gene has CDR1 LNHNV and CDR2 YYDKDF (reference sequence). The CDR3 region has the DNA TGTGCCACCAGTGGAGCTACTAATGAAAAACTGTTTTTT. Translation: CATSGATNEKLFF.

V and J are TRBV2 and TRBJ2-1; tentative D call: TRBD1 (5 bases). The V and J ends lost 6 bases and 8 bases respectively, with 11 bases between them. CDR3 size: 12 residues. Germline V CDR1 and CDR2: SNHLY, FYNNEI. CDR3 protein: CASSDSLHEQFF. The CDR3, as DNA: TGTGCCAGCAGCGACAGTCTCCATGAGCAGTTCTTC.

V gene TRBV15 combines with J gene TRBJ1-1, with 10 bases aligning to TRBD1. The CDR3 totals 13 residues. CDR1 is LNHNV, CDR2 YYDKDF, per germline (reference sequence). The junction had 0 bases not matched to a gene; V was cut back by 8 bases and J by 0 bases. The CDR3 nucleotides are TGTGCCACCGGGACAGGGGTGAACACTGAAGCTTTCTTT. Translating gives CATGTGVNTEAFF.

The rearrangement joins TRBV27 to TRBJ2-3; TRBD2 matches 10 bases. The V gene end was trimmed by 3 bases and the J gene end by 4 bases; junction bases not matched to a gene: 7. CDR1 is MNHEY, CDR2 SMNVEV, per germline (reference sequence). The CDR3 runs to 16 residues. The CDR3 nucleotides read TGTGCCAGCAGTTTGTTTAGCGGGGGGTTCTCAGATACGCAGTATTTT. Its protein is CASSLFSGGFSDTQYF.

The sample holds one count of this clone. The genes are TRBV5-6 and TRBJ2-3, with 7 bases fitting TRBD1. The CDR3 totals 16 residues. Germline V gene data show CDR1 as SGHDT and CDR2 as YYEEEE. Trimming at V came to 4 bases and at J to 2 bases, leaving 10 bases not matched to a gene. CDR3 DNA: TGTGCCAGCAGCCCTACGGGCAGGGGGTTCACAGATACGCAGTATTTT. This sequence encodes CASSPTGRGFTDTQYF.

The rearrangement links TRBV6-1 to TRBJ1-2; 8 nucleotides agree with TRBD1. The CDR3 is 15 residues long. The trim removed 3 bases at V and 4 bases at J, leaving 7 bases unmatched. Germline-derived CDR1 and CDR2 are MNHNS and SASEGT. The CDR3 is CASSEGQAELYGYTF. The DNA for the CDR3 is TGTGCCAGCAGTGAGGGACAGGCTGAACTCTATGGCTACACCTTC.

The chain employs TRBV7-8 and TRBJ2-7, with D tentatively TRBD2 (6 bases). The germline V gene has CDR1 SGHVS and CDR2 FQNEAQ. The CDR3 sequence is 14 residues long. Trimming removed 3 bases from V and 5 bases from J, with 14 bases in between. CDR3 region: CASSFSGTFDEQYF. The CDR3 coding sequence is TGTGCCAGCAGCTTTAGCGGAACCTTCGACGAGCAGTACTTC.

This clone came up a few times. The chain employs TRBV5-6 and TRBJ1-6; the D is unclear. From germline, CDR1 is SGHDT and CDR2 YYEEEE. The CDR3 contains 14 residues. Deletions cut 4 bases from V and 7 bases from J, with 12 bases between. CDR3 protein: CASSPGLQNSPLHF. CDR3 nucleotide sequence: TGTGCCAGCAGCCCTGGGTTACAGAATTCACCCCTCCACTTT.

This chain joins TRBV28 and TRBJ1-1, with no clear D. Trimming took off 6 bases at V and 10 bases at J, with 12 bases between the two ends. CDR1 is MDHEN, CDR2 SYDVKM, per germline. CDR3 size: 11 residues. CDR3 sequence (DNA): TGTGCCAGCAGCGAAAAAACGGGAGCTTTCTTT. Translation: CASSEKTGAFF.

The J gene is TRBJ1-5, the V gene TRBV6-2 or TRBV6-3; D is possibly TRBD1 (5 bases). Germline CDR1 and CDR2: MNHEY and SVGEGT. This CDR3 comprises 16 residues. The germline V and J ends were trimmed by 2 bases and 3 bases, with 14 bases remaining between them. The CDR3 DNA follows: TGTGCCAGCAGTTACCTCGACAGTATCCTCAATCAGCCCCAGCATTTT. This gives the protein CASSYLDSILNQPQHF.